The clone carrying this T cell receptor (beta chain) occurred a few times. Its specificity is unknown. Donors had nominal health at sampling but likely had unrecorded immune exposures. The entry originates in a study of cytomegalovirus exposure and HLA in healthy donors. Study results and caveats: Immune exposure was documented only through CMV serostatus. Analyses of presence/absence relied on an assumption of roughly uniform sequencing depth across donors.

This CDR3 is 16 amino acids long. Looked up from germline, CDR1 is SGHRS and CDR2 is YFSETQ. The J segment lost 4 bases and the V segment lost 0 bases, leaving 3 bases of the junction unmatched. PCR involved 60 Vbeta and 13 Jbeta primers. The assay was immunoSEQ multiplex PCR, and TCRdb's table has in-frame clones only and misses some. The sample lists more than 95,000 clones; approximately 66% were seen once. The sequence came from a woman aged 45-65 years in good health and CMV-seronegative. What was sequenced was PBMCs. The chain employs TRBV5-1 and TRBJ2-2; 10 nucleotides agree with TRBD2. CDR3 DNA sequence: TGCGCCAGCAGCTTGGGGTCTAGCGGGGGCACCGGGGAGCTGTTTTTT. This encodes CASSLGSSGGTGELFF.